The rows below give T cell receptor beta chains drawn from one sample of a study of cytomegalovirus exposure and HLA in healthy donors. Sequencing used immunoSEQ multiplex PCR; TCRdb keeps in-frame clones, though not all of them. The data contain approximately 150,000 clones, about 80% of them singletons. The specimen was PBMCs. All receptors come from a middle-aged man in good health and CMV-seronegative. The CDR3 runs from the conserved cysteine through the conserved F or W.

CDR3 length: 14; V gene: TRBV12-2; J gene: TRBJ2-7; CDR3 protein: CASRPSERDLGQYF
CDR3 length: 16; V gene: TRBV2; J gene: TRBJ2-1; CDR3 protein: CASSPSWDRADNEQFF
CDR3 length: 13; V gene: TRBV6-5; J gene: TRBJ2-1; CDR3 protein: CASSYGADNEQFF
CDR3 length: 13; V gene: TRBV6-1; J gene: TRBJ2-1; CDR3 protein: CASRFITYNEQFF
CDR3 length: 15; V gene: TRBV19; J gene: TRBJ1-1; CDR3 protein: CASSSGQNMNTEAFF
CDR3 length: 12; V gene: TRBV7-9; J gene: TRBJ2-5; CDR3 protein: CASSLVSGTQYF
CDR3 length: 19; V gene: TRBV2; J gene: TRBJ1-1; CDR3 protein: CASSDSGRTGVLTNTEAFF
CDR3 length: 16; V gene: TRBV28; J gene: TRBJ2-1; CDR3 protein: CASKRLAGRSYNEQFF
CDR3 length: 15; V gene: TRBV4-1; J gene: TRBJ2-3; CDR3 protein: CASSHPGRGQDTQYF
CDR3 length: 13; V gene: TRBV6-5; J gene: TRBJ2-7; CDR3 protein: CASSLGQPYEQYF
CDR3 length: 15; V gene: TRBV29-1; J gene: TRBJ2-7; CDR3 protein: CSVEDRSSGAYEQYF
CDR3 length: 15; V gene: TRBV5-1; J gene: TRBJ2-2; CDR3 protein: CASSQLAGGTGELFF
CDR3 length: 14; V gene: TRBV28; J gene: TRBJ1-3; CDR3 protein: CASSLFRSGNTIYF
CDR3 length: 14; V gene: TRBV6-1; J gene: TRBJ1-5; CDR3 protein: CASSEARGVQPQHF
CDR3 length: 12; V gene: TRBV27; J gene: TRBJ2-3; CDR3 protein: CASSRRTDTQYF
CDR3 length: 16; V gene: TRBV5-4; J gene: TRBJ1-2; CDR3 protein: CASSPFGQGAGYGYTF
CDR3 length: 15; V gene: TRBV7-9; J gene: TRBJ1-1; CDR3 protein: CASSLERARNTEAFF
CDR3 length: 14; V gene: TRBV29-1; J gene: TRBJ1-5; CDR3 protein: CSVIPGTGNQPQHF
CDR3 length: 17; V gene: TRBV11-2; J gene: TRBJ1-1; CDR3 protein: CASSFRPPGTIRTEAFF
CDR3 length: 15; V gene: TRBV28; J gene: TRBJ2-5; CDR3 protein: CASRRDRAFGETQYF
CDR3 length: 13; V gene: TRBV6-4; J gene: TRBJ1-1; CDR3 protein: CASIRQGGTEAFF
CDR3 length: 14; V gene: TRBV27; J gene: TRBJ2-3; CDR3 protein: CASSGLAGADTQYF
CDR3 length: 12; V gene: TRBV30; J gene: TRBJ1-1; CDR3 protein: CAWEQGGTEAFF
CDR3 length: 13; V gene: TRBV2; J gene: TRBJ2-2; CDR3 protein: CASGELDTGELFF
CDR3 length: 18; V gene: TRBV25-1; J gene: TRBJ2-1; CDR3 protein: CASSDRPGLAGNYNEQFF
CDR3 length: 16; V gene: TRBV7-2; J gene: TRBJ2-1; CDR3 protein: CASSSDRSGGYNEQFF
CDR3 length: 13; V gene: TRBV6-1; J gene: TRBJ1-4; CDR3 protein: CASSEPTGVKLFF
CDR3 length: 17; V gene: TRBV9; J gene: TRBJ1-5; CDR3 protein: CASSVPGGGTNNQPQHF
CDR3 length: 16; V gene: TRBV7-9; J gene: TRBJ2-5; CDR3 protein: CSSSMKQGVYQETQYF
CDR3 length: 16; V gene: TRBV7-3; J gene: TRBJ1-3; CDR3 protein: CASSLSGYGSGNTIYF
CDR3 length: 15; V gene: TRBV28; J gene: TRBJ1-5; CDR3 protein: CATLPGDRGNQPQHF
CDR3 length: 15; V gene: TRBV5-1; J gene: TRBJ1-1; CDR3 protein: CASSLGNSGNTEAFF
CDR3 length: 14; V gene: TRBV27; J gene: TRBJ2-2; CDR3 protein: CASSLGGVSGELFF
CDR3 length: 15; V gene: TRBV5-1; J gene: TRBJ1-1; CDR3 protein: CASSPTTGMNTEAFF
CDR3 length: 16; V gene: TRBV7-6; J gene: TRBJ2-2; CDR3 protein: CASSLGIGENTGELFF
CDR3 length: 15; V gene: TRBV6-5; J gene: TRBJ1-1; CDR3 protein: CASNKQGGRGTEAFF
CDR3 length: 16; V gene: TRBV7-3; J gene: TRBJ2-1; CDR3 protein: CASSFSSGSSYNEQFF
CDR3 length: 15; V gene: TRBV2; J gene: TRBJ1-1; CDR3 protein: CASSNVQGAGTEAFF
CDR3 length: 15; V gene: TRBV5-6; J gene: TRBJ1-2; CDR3 protein: CASSLGHRGPGGYTF
CDR3 length: 14; V gene: TRBV9; J gene: TRBJ2-3; CDR3 protein: CASSLRRDLDTQYF
CDR3 length: 14; V gene: TRBV6-1; J gene: TRBJ2-5; CDR3 protein: CASSEAGAPETQYF
CDR3 length: 15; V gene: TRBV27; J gene: TRBJ2-1; CDR3 protein: CASSHTGLDYNEQFF
CDR3 length: 17; V gene: TRBV7-8; J gene: TRBJ2-7; CDR3 protein: CASSAPGLAGGFYEQYF
CDR3 length: 16; V gene: TRBV27; J gene: TRBJ2-1; CDR3 protein: CASTPAAGGVYNEQFF
CDR3 length: 12; V gene: TRBV18; J gene: TRBJ1-1; CDR3 protein: CASSPAGAEAFF
CDR3 length: 14; V gene: TRBV6-5; J gene: TRBJ2-7; CDR3 protein: CASSPGTSAYEQYF
CDR3 length: 14; V gene: TRBV6-5; J gene: TRBJ2-1; CDR3 protein: CASSPLRASGEQFF
CDR3 length: 15; V gene: TRBV2; J gene: TRBJ2-5; CDR3 protein: CASSSPLAGGETQYF
CDR3 length: 13; V gene: TRBV19; J gene: TRBJ2-1; CDR3 protein: CASSTQLSKEQFF
CDR3 length: 17; V gene: TRBV19; J gene: TRBJ2-7; CDR3 protein: CASSIVSGSMGPYEQYF
CDR3 length: 16; V gene: TRBV7-6; J gene: TRBJ2-7; CDR3 protein: CASSSGLSGRTYEQYF
CDR3 length: 17; V gene: TRBV19; J gene: TRBJ2-4; CDR3 protein: CASSMIGGSLAKNIQYF
CDR3 length: 18; V gene: TRBV11-3; J gene: TRBJ2-1; CDR3 protein: CASSSTGPQSGRSNEQFF
CDR3 length: 17; V gene: TRBV28; J gene: TRBJ2-7; CDR3 protein: CASSLPPRGPTSYEQYF
CDR3 length: 17; V gene: TRBV18; J gene: TRBJ2-1; CDR3 protein: CASSPRARNPSYNEQFF
CDR3 length: 19; V gene: TRBV21-1; J gene: TRBJ1-5; CDR3 protein: CASSNLDSASPYSNQPQHF